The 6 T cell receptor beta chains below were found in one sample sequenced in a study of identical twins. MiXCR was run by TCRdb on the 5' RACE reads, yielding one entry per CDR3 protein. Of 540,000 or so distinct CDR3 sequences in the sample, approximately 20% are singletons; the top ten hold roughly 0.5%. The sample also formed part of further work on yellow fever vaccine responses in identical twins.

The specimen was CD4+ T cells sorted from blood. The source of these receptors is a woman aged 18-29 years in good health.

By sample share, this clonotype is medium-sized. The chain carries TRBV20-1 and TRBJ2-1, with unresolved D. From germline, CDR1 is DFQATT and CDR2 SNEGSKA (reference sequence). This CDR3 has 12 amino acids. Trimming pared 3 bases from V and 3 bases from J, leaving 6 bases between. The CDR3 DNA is TGCAGTGCTAGCCGAAACTACAATGAGCAGTTCTTC. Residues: CSASRNYNEQFF.

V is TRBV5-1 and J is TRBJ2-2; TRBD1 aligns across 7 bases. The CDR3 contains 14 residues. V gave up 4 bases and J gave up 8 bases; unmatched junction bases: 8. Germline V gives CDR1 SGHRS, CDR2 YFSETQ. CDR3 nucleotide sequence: TGCGCCAGCAGCCCACGGACAGGATCGGGGGAGCTGTTTTTT. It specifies CASSPRTGSGELFF.

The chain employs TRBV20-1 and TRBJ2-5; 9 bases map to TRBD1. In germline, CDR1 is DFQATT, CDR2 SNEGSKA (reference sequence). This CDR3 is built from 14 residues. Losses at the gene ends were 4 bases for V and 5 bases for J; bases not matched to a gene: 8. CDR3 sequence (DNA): TGCAGTGCTACCTCCACAGGGACAGGGGAGACCCAGTACTTC. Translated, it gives CSATSTGTGETQYF.

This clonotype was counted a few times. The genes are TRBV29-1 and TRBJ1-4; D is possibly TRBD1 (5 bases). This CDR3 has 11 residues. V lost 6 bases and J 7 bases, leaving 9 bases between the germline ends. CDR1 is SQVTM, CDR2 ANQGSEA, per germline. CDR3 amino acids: CSVWDVEKLFF. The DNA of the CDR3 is TGCAGCGTGTGGGACGTTGAAAAACTGTTTTTT.

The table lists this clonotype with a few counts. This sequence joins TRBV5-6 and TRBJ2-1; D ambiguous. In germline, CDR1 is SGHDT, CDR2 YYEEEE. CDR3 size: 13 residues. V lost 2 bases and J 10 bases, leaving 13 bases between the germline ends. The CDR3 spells CASSFGPNVEQFF. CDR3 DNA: TGTGCCAGCAGCTTCGGGCCGAACGTAGAGCAGTTCTTC.

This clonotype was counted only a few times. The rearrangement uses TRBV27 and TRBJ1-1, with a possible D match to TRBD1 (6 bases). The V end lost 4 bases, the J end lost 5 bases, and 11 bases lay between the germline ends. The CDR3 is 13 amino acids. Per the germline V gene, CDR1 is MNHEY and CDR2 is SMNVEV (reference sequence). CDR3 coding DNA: TGTGCCAGCAGTTACAGGGTAGGGACTGAAGCTTTCTTT. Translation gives CASSYRVGTEAFF.